One sample yielded the 15 T cell receptor beta chains listed below, sequenced in a study of blood T cells in healthy people across ages. PCR was performed a second time for about 6 to 11 cycles using a sample-barcoded 5' primer and a J-beta primer mix. MiXCR, applied by TCRdb to the 5' RACE reads, yields one record per CDR3 protein. The sample yields 600,000 to 850,000 distinct CDR3 sequences, roughly 25% seen once. These sequences were also reported in another study, on T cells of mothers and their children.

The material sequenced was blood. These receptor sequences come from a boy between 10 and 17 years old in good health.

The chain joins TRBV6-1 to TRBJ2-7, with 9 bases aligning to TRBD1. The trim removed 8 bases at V and 4 bases at J, leaving 12 bases unmatched. Germline V gene lookup returns CDR1 MNHNS and CDR2 SASEGT. The CDR3 totals 15 residues. This CDR3 is CASVPPTGGGYEQYF. CDR3 sequence (DNA): TGTGCCAGCGTACCCCCGACAGGGGGAGGGTACGAGCAGTACTTC.

This clonotype was counted between two and nine times. The rearrangement joins TRBV5-1 to TRBJ2-5; TRBD2 matches at 11 bases. V lost 4 bases to trimming and J lost 3 bases; unmatched junction nucleotides: 8. The CDR3 has 16 amino acids. CDR1 and CDR2 (germline): SGHRS, YFSETQ. CDR3 sequence (DNA): TGCGCCAGCAGCGCCGGGACTAGCGGCGATAAAGAGACCCAGTACTTC. Translated: CASSAGTSGDKETQYF.

This clonotype was observed a few times. The rearrangement uses TRBV11-2 and TRBJ2-5; a weak D match, TRBD2 (6 bases). The DNA matches TRBJ2-1 better at its end, which makes the J call doubtful. CDR3 size: 15 residues. Per the germline V gene, CDR1 is SGHAT and CDR2 is FQNNGV. The CDR3 loop is CASSPLRMGGNEQFF. The CDR3 nucleotides are TGTGCCAGCAGCCCGCTTAGAATGGGGGGCAATGAGCAGTTCTTC.

The chain has TRBV6-6 and TRBJ2-5; 11 nucleotides match TRBD2. The CDR3 is 16 residues long. The germline gives CDR1 MNHNY, CDR2 SVGAGI (reference sequence). Trimming removed 0 bases from V and 4 bases from J; junction bases left unmatched: 4. CDR3 amino acids: CASSYSTSGVGETQYF. DNA of the CDR3: TGTGCCAGCAGTTACTCGACTAGCGGGGTGGGAGAGACCCAGTACTTC.

This clonotype was seen a single time. The chain employs TRBV11-2 and TRBJ2-3; no clear D. Germline V CDR1 and CDR2: SGHAT, FQNNGV. The CDR3 has 16 residues. V lost 1 base and J 1 base, leaving 12 bases between the germline ends. The CDR3 coding sequence is TGTGCCAGCAGCTTAGTATCTGGGTCGGGCACAGATACGCAGTATTTT. It codes for CASSLVSGSGTDTQYF.

Concerning this clonotype itself: An end of the junction differs from the germline gene, which may be a read error. V gene TRBV5-5 combines with J gene TRBJ2-3; no clear D gene. Germline CDR1 is SGHKS and CDR2 is YYEKEE (reference sequence). The CDR3 runs to 14 residues. CDR3 in amino acids: CTSSSRAGTDTQYF. CDR3 DNA: TGTACCAGCAGCTCTCGCGCCGGCACAGATACGCAGTATTTT.

J is TRBJ1-1 and V is TRBV25-1; D may be TRBD1 (6 bases). The V gene's germline CDR1 is MGHDK and CDR2 SYGVNS. The germline V and J ends were trimmed by 8 bases and 5 bases, with 15 bases remaining between them. CDR3 length: 13 amino acids. The CDR3 region is CASAEPGETEAFF. The CDR3 DNA is TGTGCCAGCGCTGAGCCAGGGGAGACTGAAGCTTTCTTT.

Only a few counts were recorded for this clonotype. The junction does not match germline at one end; this may be a read error. This chain joins TRBV7-6 and TRBJ2-4; TRBD2 matches at 10 bases. The CDR3 length is 16 residues. Germline V lookup: CDR1 SGHVS, CDR2 FNYEAQ. This CDR3 is CASSLARAGGKNIQYF. CDR3 DNA: TGTGCCAGCAGCTTAGCCCGAGCGGGAGGGAAAAATATTCAGTACTTC.

The chain employs TRBV12-3 or TRBV12-4 and TRBJ2-7, with D perhaps TRBD1 (6 bases). Trimming removed 4 bases from V and 3 bases from J, with 10 bases in between. The CDR3 covers 13 residues. The CDR3 coding sequence is TGTGCCAGCAGTTGGGGACAACTCTACGAGCAGTACTTC. Translating it yields CASSWGQLYEQYF.

In its sample, this clonotype was seen a few times. A junction boundary mismatches the germline segment, possibly from a read error. The rearrangement uses TRBV29-1 and TRBJ2-2, with D perhaps matching TRBD1 (7 bases). CDR1 SQVTM and CDR2 ANQGSEA come from the germline V gene. The CDR3 loop spans 13 amino acids. CDR3 bases: TGCGGCGTTTGGACAGGAGCGGGCGGGGAGCTGTTTTTT. Its protein is CGVWTGAGGELFF.

The chain employs TRBV12-3 or TRBV12-4 and TRBJ2-7; a weak D match, TRBD1 (6 bases). Trimming shortened V by 6 bases and J by 0 bases, and 12 bases separated the two germline ends. This CDR3 spans 14 amino acids. CDR3 coding DNA: TGTGCCAGCAGGAAGGACAGCCGCTCCTACGAGCAGTACTTC. Amino acids: CASRKDSRSYEQYF.

This clonotype has a handful of counts. This chain connects TRBV5-1 to TRBJ2-1; tentatively, D is TRBD1 or TRBD2 (6 bases each). Trimming cost V 5 bases and J 7 bases, with 19 bases left between them. Germline V lookup: CDR1 SGHRS, CDR2 YFSETQ. This CDR3 has 15 amino acids. The CDR3 region is CASRSGDSRGNEQFF. CDR3 nucleotides: TGCGCCAGCAGGTCAGGGGACTCAAGGGGTAATGAGCAGTTCTTC.

This clonotype was seen a few times. CDR3 sequence (DNA): TGTGCCAGCAGCTCCCGGGATCCCGACCACTATGGCTACACCTTC. Translation: CASSSRDPDHYGYTF. The rearrangement joins TRBV7-9 to TRBJ1-2; unclear D gene. In germline, CDR1 is SEHNR, CDR2 FQNEAQ (reference sequence). V was pared by 4 bases and J by 3 bases, with 15 bases between. This CDR3 region has 15 residues.

About this clonotype: One end of the junction fails to match germline, which may point to a read error. J is TRBJ2-5 and V is TRBV13; 7 bases align to TRBD1. This CDR3 region has 15 residues. Germline CDR1 is PRHDT and CDR2 is FYEKMQ (reference sequence). In DNA form, the CDR3 reads TGTGCCGGCAGCTCGGAACTGGGACAGCTAGAGACCCAGTACTTC. Its protein product is CAGSSELGQLETQYF.

The chain recombines TRBV20-1 with TRBJ2-5; TRBD2 aligns across 8 bases. CDR1 is DFQATT and CDR2 is SNEGSKA in the germline V gene (reference sequence). V gave up 0 bases and J gave up 4 bases; unmatched junction bases: 7. This CDR3 contains 15 residues. The CDR3, as DNA: TGCAGTGCTAGAGATCTCTCGGGGGGGCGAGAGACCCAGTACTTC. Encoded protein: CSARDLSGGRETQYF.